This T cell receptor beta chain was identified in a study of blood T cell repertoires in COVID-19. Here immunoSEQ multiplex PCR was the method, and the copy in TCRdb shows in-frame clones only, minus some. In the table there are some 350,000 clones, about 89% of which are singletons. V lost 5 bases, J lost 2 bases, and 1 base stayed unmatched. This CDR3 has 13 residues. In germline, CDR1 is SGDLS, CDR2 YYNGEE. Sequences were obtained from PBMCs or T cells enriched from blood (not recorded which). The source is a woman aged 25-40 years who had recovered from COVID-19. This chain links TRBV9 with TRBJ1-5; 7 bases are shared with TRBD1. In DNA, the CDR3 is TGTGCCAGCAGTGACAGGGGCAATCAGCCCCAGCATTTT. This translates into CASSDRGNQPQHF.